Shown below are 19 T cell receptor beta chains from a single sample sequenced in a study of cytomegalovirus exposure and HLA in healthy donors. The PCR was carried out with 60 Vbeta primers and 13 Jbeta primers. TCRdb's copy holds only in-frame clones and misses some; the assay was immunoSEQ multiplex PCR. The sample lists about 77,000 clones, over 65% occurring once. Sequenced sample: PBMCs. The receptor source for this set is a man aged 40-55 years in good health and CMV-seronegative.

In DNA form, the CDR3 reads TGTGCCAGCAGCGGACCTTTACGGGAGGGTATGGGCGAGCAGTTCTTC. As protein: CASSGPLREGMGEQFF. The J gene is TRBJ2-1, the V gene TRBV9; 8 positions agree with TRBD2. This CDR3 is built from 16 residues. Germline loops: CDR1 SGDLS, CDR2 YYNGEE. The V and J ends lost 3 bases and 10 bases, in that order; junction bases with no gene match: 15.

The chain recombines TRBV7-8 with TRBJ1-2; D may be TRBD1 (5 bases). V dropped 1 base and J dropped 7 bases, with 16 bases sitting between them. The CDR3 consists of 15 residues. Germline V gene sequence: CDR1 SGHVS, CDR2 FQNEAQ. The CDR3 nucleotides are TGTGCCAGCAGCTTAGGAAGGGGCGTCTATAGTGGCTACACCTTC. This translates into CASSLGRGVYSGYTF.

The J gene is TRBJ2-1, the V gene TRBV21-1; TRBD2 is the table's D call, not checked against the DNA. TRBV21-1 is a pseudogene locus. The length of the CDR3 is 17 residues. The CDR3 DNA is TGTGCCAGCAGCAAAAGAGGGTCGACTAGCTCCTACAATGAGCAGTTCTTC. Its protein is CASSKRGSTSSYNEQFF.

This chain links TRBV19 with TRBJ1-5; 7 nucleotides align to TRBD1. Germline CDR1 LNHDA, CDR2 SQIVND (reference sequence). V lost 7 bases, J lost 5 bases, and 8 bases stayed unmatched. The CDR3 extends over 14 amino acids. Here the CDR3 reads CASTSTGRDQPQHF. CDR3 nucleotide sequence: TGTGCCAGTACCTCGACAGGGCGGGATCAGCCCCAGCATTTT.

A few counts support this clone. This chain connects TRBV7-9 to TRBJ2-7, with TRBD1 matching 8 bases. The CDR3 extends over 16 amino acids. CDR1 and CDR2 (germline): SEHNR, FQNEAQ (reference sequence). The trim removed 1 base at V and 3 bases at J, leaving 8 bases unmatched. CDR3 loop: CASSLVVGTGGYEQYF. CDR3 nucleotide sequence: TGTGCCAGCAGCTTAGTCGTCGGGACAGGAGGCTACGAGCAGTACTTC.

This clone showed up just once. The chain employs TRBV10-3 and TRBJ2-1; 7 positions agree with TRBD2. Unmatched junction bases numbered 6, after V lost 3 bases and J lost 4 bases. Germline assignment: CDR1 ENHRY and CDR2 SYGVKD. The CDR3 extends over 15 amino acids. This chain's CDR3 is CAISDRLAAYNEQFF. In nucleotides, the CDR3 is TGTGCCATCAGTGACCGACTAGCAGCTTACAATGAGCAGTTCTTC.

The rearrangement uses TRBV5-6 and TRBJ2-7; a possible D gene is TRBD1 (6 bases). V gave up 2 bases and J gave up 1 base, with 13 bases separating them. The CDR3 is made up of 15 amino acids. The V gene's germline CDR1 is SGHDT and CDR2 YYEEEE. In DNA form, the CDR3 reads TGTGCCAGCAGCTTCAGGGGCCATCAATCCTACGAGCAGTACTTC. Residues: CASSFRGHQSYEQYF.

The CDR3 protein is CASSPYAVLTQTYNEQFF. The CDR3 nucleotides are TGTGCCAGCAGCCCTTATGCCGTACTAACTCAAACTTACAATGAGCAGTTCTTC. The V and J genes are TRBV5-6 and TRBJ2-1; D remains ambiguous. The CDR3 spans 18 residues. The germline V gene encodes CDR1 SGHDT and CDR2 YYEEEE. Trimming took off 4 bases at V and 4 bases at J, with 24 bases between the two ends.

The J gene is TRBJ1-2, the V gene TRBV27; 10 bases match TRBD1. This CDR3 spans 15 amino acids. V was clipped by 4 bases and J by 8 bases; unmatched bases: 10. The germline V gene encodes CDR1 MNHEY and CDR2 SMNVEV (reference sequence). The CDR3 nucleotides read TGTGCCAGCAGTTACCTCGGGACAGGGGAGGAAGGCTACACCTTC. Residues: CASSYLGTGEEGYTF.

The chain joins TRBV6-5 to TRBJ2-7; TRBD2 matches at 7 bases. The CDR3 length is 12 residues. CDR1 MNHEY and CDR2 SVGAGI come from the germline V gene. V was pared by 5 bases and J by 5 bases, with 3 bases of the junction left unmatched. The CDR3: CASSGGVHEQYF. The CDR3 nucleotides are TGTGCCAGCAGTGGGGGGGTTCACGAGCAGTACTTC.

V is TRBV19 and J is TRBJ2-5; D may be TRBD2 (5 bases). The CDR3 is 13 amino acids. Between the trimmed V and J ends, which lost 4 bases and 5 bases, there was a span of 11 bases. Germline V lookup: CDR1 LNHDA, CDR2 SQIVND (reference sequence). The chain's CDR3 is CASSTGSGETQYF. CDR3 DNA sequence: TGTGCCAGTAGTACGGGGTCCGGTGAGACCCAGTACTTC.

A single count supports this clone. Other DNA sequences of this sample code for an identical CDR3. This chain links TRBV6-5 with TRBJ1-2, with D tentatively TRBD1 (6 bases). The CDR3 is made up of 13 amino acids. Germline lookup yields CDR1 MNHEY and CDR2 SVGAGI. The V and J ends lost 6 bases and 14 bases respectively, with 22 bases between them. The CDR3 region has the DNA TGTGCCAGCAGCTCGGGACAAGACCTTCTTGGAACCTTC. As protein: CASSSGQDLLGTF.

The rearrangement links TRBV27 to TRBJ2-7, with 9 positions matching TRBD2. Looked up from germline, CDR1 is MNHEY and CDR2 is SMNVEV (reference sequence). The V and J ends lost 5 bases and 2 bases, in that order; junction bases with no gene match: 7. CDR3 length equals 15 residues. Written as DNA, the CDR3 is TGTGCCAGCAGTGCCGGGACTAGCCGCACCTACGAGCAGTACTTC. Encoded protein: CASSAGTSRTYEQYF.

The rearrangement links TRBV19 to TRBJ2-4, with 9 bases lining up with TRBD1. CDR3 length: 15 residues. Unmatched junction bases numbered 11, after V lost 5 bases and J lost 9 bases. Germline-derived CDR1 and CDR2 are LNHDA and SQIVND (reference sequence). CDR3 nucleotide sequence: TGTGCCAGTAGTGCACTACCGGGACAGGGAGTCATTCAGTACTTC. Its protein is CASSALPGQGVIQYF.

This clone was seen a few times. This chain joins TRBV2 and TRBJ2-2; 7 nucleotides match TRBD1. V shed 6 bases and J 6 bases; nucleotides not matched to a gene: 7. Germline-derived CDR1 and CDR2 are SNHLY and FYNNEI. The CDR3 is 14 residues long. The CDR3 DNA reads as TGTGCCAGCAGCCCAACAGGGGAATCCGGGGAGCTGTTTTTT. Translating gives CASSPTGESGELFF.

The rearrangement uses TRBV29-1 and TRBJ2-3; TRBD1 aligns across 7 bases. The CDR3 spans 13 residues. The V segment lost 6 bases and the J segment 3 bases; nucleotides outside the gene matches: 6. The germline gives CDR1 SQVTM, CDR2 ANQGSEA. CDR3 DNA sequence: TGCAGCGTCTCCGGGACAGTTACAGATACGCAGTATTTT. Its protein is CSVSGTVTDTQYF.

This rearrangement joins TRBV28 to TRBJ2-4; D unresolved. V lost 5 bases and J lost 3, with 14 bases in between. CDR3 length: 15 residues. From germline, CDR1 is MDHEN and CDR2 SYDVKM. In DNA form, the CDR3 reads TGTGCCAGCAGTGGATCTGGAGTCGGCAAAAACATTCAGTACTTC. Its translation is CASSGSGVGKNIQYF.

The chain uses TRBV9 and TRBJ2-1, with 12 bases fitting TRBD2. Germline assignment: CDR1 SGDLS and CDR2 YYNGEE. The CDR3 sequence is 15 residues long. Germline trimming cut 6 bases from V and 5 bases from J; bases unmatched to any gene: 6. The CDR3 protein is CASNPRLAGDNEQFF. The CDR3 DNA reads TGTGCCAGCAACCCAAGACTAGCGGGGGACAATGAGCAGTTCTTC.

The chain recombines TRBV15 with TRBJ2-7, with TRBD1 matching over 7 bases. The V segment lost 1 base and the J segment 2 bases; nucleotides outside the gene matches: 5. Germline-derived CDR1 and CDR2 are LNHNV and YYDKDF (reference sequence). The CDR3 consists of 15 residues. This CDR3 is CATSRGYQGAYEQYF. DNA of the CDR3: TGTGCCACCAGCAGAGGATATCAGGGGGCCTACGAGCAGTACTTC.